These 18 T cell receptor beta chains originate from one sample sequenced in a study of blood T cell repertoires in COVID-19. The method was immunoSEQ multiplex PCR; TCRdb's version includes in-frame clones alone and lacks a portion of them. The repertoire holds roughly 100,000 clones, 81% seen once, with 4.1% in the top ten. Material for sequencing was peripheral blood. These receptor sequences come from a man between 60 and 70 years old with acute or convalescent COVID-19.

CDR3 sequence: CASSLDQATGTDTQYF. CDR3 DNA: TGCGCCAGCAGCCTCGACCAAGCAACAGGCACAGATACGCAGTATTTT. The rearrangement uses TRBV5-1 and TRBJ2-3; the D is unclear. Germline V gives CDR1 SGHRS, CDR2 YFSETQ. The CDR3 contains 16 residues. Trimming took 4 bases from V and 1 from J, leaving 16 bases between them. The full variable domain, its missing parts supplied by reference TRBV5-1 and TRBJ2-3, is KAGVTQTPRYLIKTRGQQVTLSCSPISGHRSVSWYQQTPGQGLQFLFEYFSETQRNKGNFPGRFSGRQFSNSRSEMNVSTLELGDSALYLCASSLDQATGTDTQYFGPGTRLTVL.

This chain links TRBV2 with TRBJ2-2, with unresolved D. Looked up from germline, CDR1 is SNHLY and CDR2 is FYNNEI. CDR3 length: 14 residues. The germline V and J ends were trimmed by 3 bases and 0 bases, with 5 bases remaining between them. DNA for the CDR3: TGTGCCAGCAGTGATAGATCGAACACCGGGGAGCTGTTTTTT. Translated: CASSDRSNTGELFF.

The CDR3 protein is CASSLGTGAYGYTF. DNA for the CDR3: TGTGCCAGCAGCTTAGGGACAGGGGCTTATGGCTACACCTTC. This rearrangement joins TRBV7-2 to TRBJ1-2, with 9 bases identical to TRBD1. Germline V gives CDR1 SGHTA, CDR2 FQGNSA. The CDR3 is made up of 14 amino acids. Trimming at V came to 1 base and at J to 5 bases, leaving 2 bases not matched to a gene.

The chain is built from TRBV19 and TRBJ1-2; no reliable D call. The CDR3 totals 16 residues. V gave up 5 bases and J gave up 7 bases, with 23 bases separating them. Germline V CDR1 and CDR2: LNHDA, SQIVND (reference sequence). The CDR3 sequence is CASSFGEGRFRSGYTF. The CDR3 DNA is TGTGCCAGTAGTTTTGGGGAAGGGAGATTTCGGTCTGGCTACACCTTC.

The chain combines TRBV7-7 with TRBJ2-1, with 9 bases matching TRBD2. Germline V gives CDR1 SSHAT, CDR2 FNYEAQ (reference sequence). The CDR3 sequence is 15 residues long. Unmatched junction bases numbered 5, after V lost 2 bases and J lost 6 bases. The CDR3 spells CASSLRAGGPNEQFF. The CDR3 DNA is TGTGCCAGCAGCTTACGAGCGGGAGGTCCCAATGAGCAGTTCTTC.

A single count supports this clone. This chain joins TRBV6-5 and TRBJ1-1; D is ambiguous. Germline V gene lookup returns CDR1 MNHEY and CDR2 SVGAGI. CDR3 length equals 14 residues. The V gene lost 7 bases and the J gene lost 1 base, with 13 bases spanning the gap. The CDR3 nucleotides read TGTGCCAGCACCCCGGGTCTGGCGAACACTGAAGCTTTCTTT. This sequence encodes CASTPGLANTEAFF.

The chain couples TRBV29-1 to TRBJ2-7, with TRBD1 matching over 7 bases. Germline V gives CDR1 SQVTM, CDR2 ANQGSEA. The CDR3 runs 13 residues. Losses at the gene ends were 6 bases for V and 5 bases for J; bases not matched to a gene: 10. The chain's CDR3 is CSVGDSIVNEQYF. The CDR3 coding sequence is TGCAGCGTGGGGGACAGTATAGTCAACGAGCAGTACTTC.

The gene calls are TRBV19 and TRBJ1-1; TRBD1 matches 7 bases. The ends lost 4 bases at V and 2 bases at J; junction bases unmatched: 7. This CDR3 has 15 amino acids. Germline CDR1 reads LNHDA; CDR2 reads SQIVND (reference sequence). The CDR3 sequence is CASSNPGTANTEAFF. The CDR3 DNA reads TGTGCCAGTAGTAACCCCGGGACAGCTAACACTGAAGCTTTCTTT.

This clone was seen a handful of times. The CDR3 DNA follows: TGTGCCAGCAGTTACTCCGCCGGGACAGGGGCGAGCTACACCTTC. This sequence encodes CASSYSAGTGASYTF. The chain employs TRBV6-2 or TRBV6-3 and TRBJ1-2; TRBD1 matches at 10 bases. The CDR3 is made up of 15 amino acids. After removal of 0 bases from V and 9 bases from J, the junction contained 7 bases not matched to a gene. Germline CDR1 MNHEY, CDR2 SVGEGT.

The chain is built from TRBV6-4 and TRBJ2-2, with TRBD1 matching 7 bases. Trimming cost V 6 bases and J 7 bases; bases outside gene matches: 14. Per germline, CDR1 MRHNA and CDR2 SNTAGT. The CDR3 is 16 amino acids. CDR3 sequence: CASSPTETGIIGELFF. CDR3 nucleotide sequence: TGTGCCAGCAGCCCCACGGAGACAGGGATTATCGGGGAGCTGTTTTTT.

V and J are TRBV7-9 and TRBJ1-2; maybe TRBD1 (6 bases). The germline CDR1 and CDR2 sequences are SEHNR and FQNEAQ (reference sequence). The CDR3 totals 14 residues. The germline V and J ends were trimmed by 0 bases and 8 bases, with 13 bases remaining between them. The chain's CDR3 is CASSLAEQGYGYTF. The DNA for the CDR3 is TGTGCCAGCAGCTTAGCGGAACAGGGTTACGGCTACACCTTC.

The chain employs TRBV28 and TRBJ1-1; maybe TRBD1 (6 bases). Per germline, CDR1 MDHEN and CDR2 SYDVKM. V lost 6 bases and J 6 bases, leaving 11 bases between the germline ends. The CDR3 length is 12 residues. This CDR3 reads CASRPDRPEAFF. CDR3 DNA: TGTGCCAGCAGACCCGACAGGCCTGAAGCTTTCTTT.

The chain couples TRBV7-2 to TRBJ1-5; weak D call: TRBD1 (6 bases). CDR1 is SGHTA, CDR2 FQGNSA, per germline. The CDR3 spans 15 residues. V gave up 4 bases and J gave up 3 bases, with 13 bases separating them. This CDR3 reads CASSSYRDPNQPQHF. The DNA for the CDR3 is TGTGCCAGCAGCTCCTACAGGGATCCCAATCAGCCCCAGCATTTT.

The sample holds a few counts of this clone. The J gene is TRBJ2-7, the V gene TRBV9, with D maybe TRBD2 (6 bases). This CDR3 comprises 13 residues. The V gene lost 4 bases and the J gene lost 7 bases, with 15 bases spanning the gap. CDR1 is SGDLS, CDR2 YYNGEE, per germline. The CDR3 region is CASSTGTVGEQYF. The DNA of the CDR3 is TGTGCCAGCAGCACGGGGACTGTCGGGGAGCAGTACTTC.

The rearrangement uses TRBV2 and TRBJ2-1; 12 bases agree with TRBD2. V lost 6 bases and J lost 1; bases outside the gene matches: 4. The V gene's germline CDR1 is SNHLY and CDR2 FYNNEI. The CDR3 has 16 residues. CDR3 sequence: CASSLTSGGSYNEQFF. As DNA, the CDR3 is TGTGCCAGCAGCCTGACTAGCGGGGGATCCTACAATGAGCAGTTCTTC.

CDR3 DNA sequence: TGTGCCAGCAAGGGGGGGCAATACAATGAGCAGTTCTTC. This encodes CASKGGQYNEQFF. The chain combines TRBV2 with TRBJ2-1, with D perhaps matching TRBD2 (7 bases). Deletions cut 7 bases from V and 4 bases from J, with 11 bases between. The length of the CDR3 is 13 residues. Germline-derived CDR1 and CDR2 are SNHLY and FYNNEI.

The CDR3 bases are TGTGCCAGCAGCCCTGGGGGGGGAAGGGGCACTGAAGCTTTCTTT. Translation: CASSPGGGRGTEAFF. The chain is built from TRBV5-4 and TRBJ1-1; TRBD1 might be the D (5 bases). Germline V gives CDR1 SGHNT, CDR2 YYREEE (reference sequence). The V and J ends lost 4 bases and 4 bases respectively, with 17 bases between them. This CDR3 contains 15 residues.

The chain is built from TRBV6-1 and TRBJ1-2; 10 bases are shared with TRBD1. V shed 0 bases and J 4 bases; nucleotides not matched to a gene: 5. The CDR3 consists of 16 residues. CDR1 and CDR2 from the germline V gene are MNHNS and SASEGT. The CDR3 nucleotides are TGTGCCAGCAGTGAAGCGGGGACAGGGGCCCGCTATGGCTACACCTTC. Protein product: CASSEAGTGARYGYTF.